The following is a TCR beta chain sequence with its context. Its antigen is not known. This sample is drawn from a study of Ad26.COV2.S vaccination and SARS-CoV-2 variants. Study context: Once, or twice with 56 days between doses, Ad26.COV2.S was given intramuscularly.

Study results and caveats: Analyses of TCR breadth and depth may have underestimated total T cell responses.

This table comes from immunoSEQ multiplex PCR, and its TCRdb copy is limited to in-frame clones, with some not included. This sample carries hundreds of thousands of clones, about nine tenths of them seen once, and the ten largest clones take about 12%. Germline assignment: CDR1 SNHLY and CDR2 FYNNEI. CDR3 length: 18 residues. Trimming left V 7 bases short and J 0 bases short, with 19 bases between. Described treatment: about 20 received Ad26.COV2.S at low or high dose, single or two shots; several received placebo; per-sample allocation not given. Collection of the samples took place on day 63 after the first injection of vaccine or placebo.

This chain joins TRBV2 and TRBJ2-6; D perhaps matches TRBD2 (8 bases). The source of this sequence is a person aged 18 to 59 who received the Ad26.COV2.S COVID-19 vaccine or a placebo. The sample in question was peripheral blood, obtained in a trial of Ad26.COV2.S vaccine versus placebo. The CDR3 region is CASTRQGLDLSGANVLTF. The CDR3 DNA is TGTGCCAGCACCCGACAGGGACTAGACCTCTCTGGGGCCAACGTCCTGACTTTC.